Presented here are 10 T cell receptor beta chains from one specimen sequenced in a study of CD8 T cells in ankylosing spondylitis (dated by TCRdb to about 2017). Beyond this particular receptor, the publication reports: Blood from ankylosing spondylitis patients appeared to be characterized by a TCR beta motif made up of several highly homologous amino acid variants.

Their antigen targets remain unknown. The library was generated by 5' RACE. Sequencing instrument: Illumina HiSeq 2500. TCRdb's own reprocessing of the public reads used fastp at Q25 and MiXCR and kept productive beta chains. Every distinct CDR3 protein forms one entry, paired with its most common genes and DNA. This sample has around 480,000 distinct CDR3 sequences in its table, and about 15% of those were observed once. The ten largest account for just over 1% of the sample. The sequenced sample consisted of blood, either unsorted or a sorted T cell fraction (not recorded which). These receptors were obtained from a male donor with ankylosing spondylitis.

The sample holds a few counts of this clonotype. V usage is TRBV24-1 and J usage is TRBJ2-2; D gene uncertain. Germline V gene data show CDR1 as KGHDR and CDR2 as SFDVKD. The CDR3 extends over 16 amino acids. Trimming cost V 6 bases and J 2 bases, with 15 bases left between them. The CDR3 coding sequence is TGTGCCACCAGTCGTCCTTCCGGAGCAAACACCGGGGAGCTGTTTTTT. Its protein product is CATSRPSGANTGELFF.

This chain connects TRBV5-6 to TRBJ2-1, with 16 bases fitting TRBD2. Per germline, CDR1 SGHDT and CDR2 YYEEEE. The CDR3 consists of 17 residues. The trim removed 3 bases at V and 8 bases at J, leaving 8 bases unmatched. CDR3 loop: CASSSPGTSGRVDEQFF. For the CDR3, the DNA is TGTGCCAGCAGCTCTCCGGGGACTAGCGGGAGGGTGGATGAGCAGTTCTTC.

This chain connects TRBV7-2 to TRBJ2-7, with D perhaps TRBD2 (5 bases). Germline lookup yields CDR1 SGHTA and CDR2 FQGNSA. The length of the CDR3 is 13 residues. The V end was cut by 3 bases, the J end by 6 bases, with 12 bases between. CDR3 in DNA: TGTGCCAGCAGCTTCCCGGGAAATGCCGAGCAGTACTTC. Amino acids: CASSFPGNAEQYF.

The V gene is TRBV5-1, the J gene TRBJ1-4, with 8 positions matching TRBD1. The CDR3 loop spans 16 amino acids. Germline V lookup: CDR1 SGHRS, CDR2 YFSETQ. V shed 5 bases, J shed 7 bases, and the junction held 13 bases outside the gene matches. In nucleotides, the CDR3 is TGCGCCAGCAGTCTCGCGCCCGGGACAGGTACTGAAAAACTGTTTTTT. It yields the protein CASSLAPGTGTEKLFF.

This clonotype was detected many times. The CDR3 is CSASGRGQADTQYF. CDR3 coding DNA: TGCAGTGCTTCGGGCAGGGGGCAGGCAGATACGCAGTATTTT. This chain joins TRBV20-1 and TRBJ2-3; 8 bases fit TRBD1. V trimming: 5 bases; J trimming: 4 bases; junction bases outside the gene matches: 8. Germline V gene lookup returns CDR1 DFQATT and CDR2 SNEGSKA (reference sequence). This CDR3 spans 14 amino acids.

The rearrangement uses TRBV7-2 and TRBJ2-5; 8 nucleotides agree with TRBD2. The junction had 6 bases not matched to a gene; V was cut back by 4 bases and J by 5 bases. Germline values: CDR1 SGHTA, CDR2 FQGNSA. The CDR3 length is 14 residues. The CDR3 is CASSSSGSRETQYF. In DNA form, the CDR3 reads TGTGCCAGCAGCTCCAGCGGGAGCAGGGAGACCCAGTACTTC.

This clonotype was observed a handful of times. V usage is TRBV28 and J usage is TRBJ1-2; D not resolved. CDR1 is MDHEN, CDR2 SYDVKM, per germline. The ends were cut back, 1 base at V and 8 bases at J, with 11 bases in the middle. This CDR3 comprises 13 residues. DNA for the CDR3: TGTGCCAGCAGTTTATCGTTAGTGTCAGGCTACACCTTC. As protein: CASSLSLVSGYTF.

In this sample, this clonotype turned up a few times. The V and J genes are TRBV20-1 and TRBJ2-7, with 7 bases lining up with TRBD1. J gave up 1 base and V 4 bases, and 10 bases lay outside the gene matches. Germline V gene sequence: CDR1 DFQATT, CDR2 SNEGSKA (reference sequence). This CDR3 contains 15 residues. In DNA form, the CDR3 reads TGCAGTGCTATTCTACAGGGGAGATCGTCCTACGAGCAGTACTTC. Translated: CSAILQGRSSYEQYF.

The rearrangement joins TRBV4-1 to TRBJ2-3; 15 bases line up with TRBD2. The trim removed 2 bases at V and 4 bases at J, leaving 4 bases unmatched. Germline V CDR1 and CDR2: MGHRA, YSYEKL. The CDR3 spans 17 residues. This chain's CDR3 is CASSQWGLAGGADTQYF. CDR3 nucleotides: TGCGCCAGCAGCCAATGGGGACTAGCGGGGGGTGCAGATACGCAGTATTTT.

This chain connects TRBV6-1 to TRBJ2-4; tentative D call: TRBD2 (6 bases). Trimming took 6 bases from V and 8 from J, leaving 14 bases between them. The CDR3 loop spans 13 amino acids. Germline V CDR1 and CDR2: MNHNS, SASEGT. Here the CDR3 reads CASRSSGLHIQYF. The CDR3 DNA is TGTGCCAGCAGGTCGTCGGGACTTCACATTCAGTACTTC.